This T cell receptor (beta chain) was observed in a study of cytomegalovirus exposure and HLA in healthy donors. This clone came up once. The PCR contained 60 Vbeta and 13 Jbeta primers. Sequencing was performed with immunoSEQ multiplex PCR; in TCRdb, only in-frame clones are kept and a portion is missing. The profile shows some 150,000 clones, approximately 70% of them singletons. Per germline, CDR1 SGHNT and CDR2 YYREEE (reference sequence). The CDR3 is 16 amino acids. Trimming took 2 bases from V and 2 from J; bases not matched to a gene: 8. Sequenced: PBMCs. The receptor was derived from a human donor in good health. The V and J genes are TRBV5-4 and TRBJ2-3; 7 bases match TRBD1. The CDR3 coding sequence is TGTGCCAGCAGCTTACCGGGACAGAGGGTCACAGATACGCAGTATTTT. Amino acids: CASSLPGQRVTDTQYF.